These 2 T cell receptor beta chains came from one sample sequenced in a study of Graves' ophthalmopathy and Graves' hyperthyroidism. The sequenced template was RNA, covering the TCR beta CDR3 region. RT-PCR was first run with HTBI primers, then multiplex PCR in a second round. MiXCR was run by TCRdb on the multiplex PCR reads, yielding one entry per CDR3 protein. Altogether some 48,000 distinct CDR3 sequences are present, 50% being singletons, with the ten largest covering about 25%. The sample comprised peripheral blood. These receptors originate from an adult man with Graves' ophthalmopathy.

This CDR3 reads CASSRTLGKDGLNTEAFF. CDR3 in DNA: TGTGCCAGCAGCCGTACCCTGGGCAAAGACGGACTGAACACTGAAGCTTTCTTT. The rearrangement links TRBV7-9 to TRBJ1-1; D ambiguous. With 5 bases removed from V and 0 bases from J, the gap between germline ends came to 22 bases. This CDR3 comprises 18 residues. Germline CDR1 reads SEHNR; CDR2 reads FQNEAQ (reference sequence).

This sequence joins TRBV7-2 and TRBJ2-7; possibly TRBD2 for D (5 bases). V was shortened by 10 bases and J by 6 bases, with 13 bases between the two germline ends. The germline V gene encodes CDR1 SGHTA and CDR2 FQGNSA. The CDR3 is made up of 11 amino acids. The CDR3 loop is CATTLALEQYF. The CDR3 bases are TGTGCCACCACTTTAGCGCTCGAGCAGTACTTC.